A selection of T cell receptor beta chains follows, all from one sample in a study of T and B cells in COVID-19 patients. TCRdb re-analysed the multiplex PCR reads in MiXCR, keeping a single row per CDR3 protein. The repertoire consists of 15,000 to 20,000 distinct CDR3 sequences, with 36% occurring once and the leading ten covering 16%. Sequencing input: blood. The source of these receptors is a human donor with active COVID-19. CDR3s include the opening cysteine and the closing phenylalanine or tryptophan. The order of the fields is D gene, J gene, clone size, V gene, CDR3 DNA, CDR3 protein. D genes are given only for firm matches. Clone size is shown for a subset of rows, as once, few, many or a class of expanded clone.

>-|TRBJ1-2|few|TRBV19
TGTGCCAGTAGTAACAACCGGGACACTAATCCTAACTATGGCTACACCTTC
CASSNNRDTNPNYGYTF
>-|TRBJ2-5|few|TRBV15
TGTGCCACCAGCAGAGGGCTTGCGGGGGAGACCCAGTACTTC
CATSRGLAGETQYF
>-|TRBJ2-3|-|TRBV7-9
TGTGCCAGCAGCTTAGTAACTAGCACAGATACGCAGTATTTT
CASSLVTSTDTQYF
>TRBD2|TRBJ2-5|few|TRBV6-6
TGTGCCAGCAGCCCACCTGGGAGCGGGGGGGGAGAGACCCAGTACTTC
CASSPPGSGGGETQYF
>-|TRBJ2-4|-|TRBV6-1
TGTGCCAGCAGTGCGGGCAGACAGGAGGTAGCCAAAAACATTCAGTACTTC
CASSAGRQEVAKNIQYF
>TRBD1|TRBJ1-5|few|TRBV12-3/TRBV12-4
TGTGCCAGCAGTCGCGGTGACAGGGTTAATCAGCCCCAGCATTTT
CASSRGDRVNQPQHF
>-|TRBJ1-5|medium-sized|TRBV6-5
TGTGCCAGCAGTTACGGGACATTTCAGCCCCAGCATTTT
CASSYGTFQPQHF
>-|TRBJ1-6|once|TRBV27
TGTGCCAGCAGAGCTTACAAGCAGAGCTCCTATAATTCACCCCTCCACTTT
CASRAYKQSSYNSPLHF
>-|TRBJ2-3|few|TRBV10-3
TGTGCCATCAGTGAGCGCTCATCCAGCCCAGATACGCAGTATTTT
CAISERSSSPDTQYF
>-|TRBJ2-7|many|TRBV6-5
TGTGCCAGCAGTTACTCGCCCACAGGCGAGCAGTACTTC
CASSYSPTGEQYF
>-|TRBJ2-3|few|TRBV12-3/TRBV12-4
TGTGCCAGCAGGCCGGGGGGCACAGATACGCAGTATTTT
CASRPGGTDTQYF
>TRBD1|TRBJ1-4|few|TRBV10-3
TGTGCCATCAGTGAACCTGACAGGGGAGGGGAAAAACTGTTTTTT
CAISEPDRGGEKLFF
>-|TRBJ2-7|-|TRBV27
TGTGCCAGCACACAGCAAATAGAGGAGGGTGCTCAGGGGGGCGAGCAGTACTTC
CASTQQIEEGAQGGEQYF
>-|TRBJ2-1|once|TRBV13
TGTGCCAGCAGCCAAGATAGGTACAATGAGCAGTTCTTC
CASSQDRYNEQFF
>-|TRBJ1-5|once|TRBV10-3
TGTGCCATCAGTGAGGGCAGAGCGGGCCCCAATCAGCCCCAGCATTTT
CAISEGRAGPNQPQHF
>TRBD1|TRBJ1-1|-|TRBV5-4
TGTGCCAGCAGCTTGGGAGACAGGGGATTCACTGAAGCTTTCTTT
CASSLGDRGFTEAFF
>TRBD2|TRBJ2-3|many|TRBV19
TGTGCCAGTAGTTCCAGGACTAGCGGACTTGCAGATACGCAGTATTTT
CASSSRTSGLADTQYF
>TRBD2|TRBJ2-1|-|TRBV20-1
TGCAGTGCTAGAGATTACCTGGCTAGCGGGGGGAAAAACCGGGACAATGAGCAGTTCTTC
CSARDYLASGGKNRDNEQFF
>-|TRBJ1-6|-|TRBV18
TGTGCCAGCTCACTAACGACGGAAAATAATTCACCCCTCCACTTT
CASSLTTENNSPLHF
>-|TRBJ2-6|medium-sized|TRBV29-1
TGCAGCGTTGCTGGCTCTGGGGCCAACGTCCTGACTTTC
CSVAGSGANVLTF
>TRBD1|TRBJ1-2|-|TRBV4-2
TGTGCCAGCAGCCAGGCGGGACAGAGGTATGGCTACACCTTC
CASSQAGQRYGYTF
>-|TRBJ2-1|-|TRBV5-6
TGTGCCAGCAGCTTGGGTAGTGAGCAGTTCTTC
CASSLGSEQFF
>-|TRBJ1-1|few|TRBV19
TGTGCCAGTAGTATCCTCCGGGACCGGAACACTGAAGCTTTCTTT
CASSILRDRNTEAFF
>-|TRBJ2-5|medium-sized|TRBV19
TGTGCCAGTAGTATTAACGCGGCACGGCAAGAGACCCAGTACTTC
CASSINAARQETQYF
>TRBD2|TRBJ2-2|few|TRBV5-5
TGTGCCAGCAGGAAATCTAGCGGGGGGGCTAACGCCGGGGAGCTGTTTTTT
CASRKSSGGANAGELFF
>-|TRBJ2-1|-|TRBV24-1
TGTGCCAGAAGAGGACACTACAACAATGAGCAGTTCTTC
CARRGHYNNEQFF
>-|TRBJ1-2|few|TRBV6-5
TGTGCCAGCAGTTTCGATGAATTCTATGGCTACACCTTC
CASSFDEFYGYTF
>-|TRBJ1-3|few|TRBV6-1
TGTGCCAGCAGCGGGGGTTCCCTTGGAAACACCATATATTTT
CASSGGSLGNTIYF
>-|TRBJ2-3|few|TRBV18
TGTGCCAGCTCAACGGCGGGCCCCCCTGGAGATACGCAGTATTTT
CASSTAGPPGDTQYF
>-|TRBJ2-3|-|TRBV7-9
TGTGCCAGCAGCTTAGTTTCAGATACGCAGTATTTT
CASSLVSDTQYF
>-|TRBJ2-1|-|TRBV12-3/TRBV12-4
TGTGCCAGCAGGTCCAGGACAGGAGGGGGCCATGAGCAGTTCTTC
CASRSRTGGGHEQFF
>TRBD2|TRBJ2-5|medium-sized|TRBV19
TGTGCCAGTAGTGCAGGATTAGCGGGGGGCTCCAGGGGAGAGACCCAGTACTTC
CASSAGLAGGSRGETQYF